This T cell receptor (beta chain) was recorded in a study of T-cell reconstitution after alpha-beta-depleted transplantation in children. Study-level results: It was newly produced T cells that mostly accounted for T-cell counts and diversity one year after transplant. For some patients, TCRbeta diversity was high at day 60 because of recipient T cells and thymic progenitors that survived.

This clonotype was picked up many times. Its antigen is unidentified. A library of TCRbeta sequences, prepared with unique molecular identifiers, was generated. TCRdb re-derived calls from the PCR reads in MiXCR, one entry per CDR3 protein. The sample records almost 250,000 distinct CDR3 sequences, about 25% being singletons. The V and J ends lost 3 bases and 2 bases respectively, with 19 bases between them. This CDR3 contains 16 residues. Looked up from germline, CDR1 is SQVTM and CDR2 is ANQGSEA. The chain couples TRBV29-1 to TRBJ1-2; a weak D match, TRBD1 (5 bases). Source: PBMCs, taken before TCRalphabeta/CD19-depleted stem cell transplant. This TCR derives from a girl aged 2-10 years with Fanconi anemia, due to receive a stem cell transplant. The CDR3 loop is CSVDIPSGPGNYGYTF. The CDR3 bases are TGCAGCGTTGATATTCCCTCCGGTCCAGGGAACTATGGCTACACCTTC.